These 8 T cell receptor beta chains share one sample of origin, sequenced in a study of blood T cell repertoires in COVID-19. Clones were sequenced by immunoSEQ multiplex PCR, and TCRdb holds only the in-frame ones, with some missing. The table includes 25,000 to 35,000 clones, 60% to 80% detected once. The sequenced material came from peripheral blood. The source is a boy between 2 and 15 years old with active or convalescent COVID-19.

This sequence joins TRBV7-9 and TRBJ1-1, with TRBD1 as a possible D gene (5 bases). This CDR3 comprises 12 residues. Between the trimmed V and J ends, which lost 3 bases and 7 bases, there was a span of 9 bases. Germline CDR1 SEHNR, CDR2 FQNEAQ (reference sequence). The CDR3 loop is CASSFWTLEAFF. For the CDR3, the DNA is TGTGCCAGCAGCTTTTGGACACTTGAAGCTTTCTTT.

The chain employs TRBV5-1 and TRBJ1-6; TRBD1 is a possible D gene (6 bases). The V and J ends lost 4 bases and 5 bases respectively, with 13 bases between them. CDR1 SGHRS and CDR2 YFSETQ come from the germline V gene. The CDR3 covers 15 residues. CDR3 loop: CASSPSPGDNSPLHF. DNA for the CDR3: TGCGCCAGCAGCCCATCCCCAGGGGATAATTCACCCCTCCACTTT.

This clone was seen more than once but under ten times. V and J are TRBV5-1 and TRBJ1-6; 9 nucleotides agree with TRBD1. The CDR3 contains 15 residues. The V segment lost 4 bases and the J segment 7 bases; nucleotides outside the gene matches: 6. Germline V gives CDR1 SGHRS, CDR2 YFSETQ. The CDR3 protein is CASSLPGTGNSPLHF. In DNA, the CDR3 is TGCGCCAGCAGCCTACCCGGGACAGGGAATTCACCCCTCCACTTT.

The sample holds a few counts of this clone. This sequence joins TRBV7-9 and TRBJ1-1; perhaps TRBD1 as D (5 bases). The CDR3 sequence is 13 residues long. Germline-derived CDR1 and CDR2 are SEHNR and FQNEAQ (reference sequence). The V gene lost 4 bases and the J gene lost 4 bases, with 10 bases spanning the gap. The CDR3 DNA is TGTGCCAGCAGCTCGCAGGGCAGCACTGAAGCTTTCTTT. It is translated as CASSSQGSTEAFF.

V and J are TRBV4-3 and TRBJ1-4, with D unclear. Looked up from germline, CDR1 is LGHNA and CDR2 is YSLEER. This CDR3 spans 18 amino acids. V gave up 0 bases and J gave up 7 bases, with 21 bases separating them. As DNA, the CDR3 is TGCGCCAGCAGCCAAGATGGGCCCCTACAGTTGGCTGTTGAAAAACTGTTTTTT. Residues: CASSQDGPLQLAVEKLFF.

The chain has TRBV18 and TRBJ2-1, with 10 nucleotides matching TRBD2. Germline V gene sequence: CDR1 KGHSH, CDR2 LQKENI. V was clipped by 3 bases and J by 6 bases; unmatched bases: 11. The CDR3 runs 17 residues. For the CDR3, the DNA is TGTGCCAGCTCACCGGATCAGCGGGGGGGAACTCTCAATGAGCAGTTCTTC. Protein: CASSPDQRGGTLNEQFF. Filled out from reference TRBV18 and TRBJ2-1, the complete variable domain reads NAGVMQNPRHLVRRRGQEARLRCSPMKGHSHVYWYRQLPEEGLKFMVYLQKENIIDESGMPKERFSAEFPKEGPSILRIQQVVRGDSAAYFCASSPDQRGGTLNEQFFGPGTRLTVL.

CDR3 region: CASRATSGQETQYF. CDR3 nucleotides: TGTGCCAGCAGGGCGACTAGCGGTCAAGAGACCCAGTACTTC. This chain links TRBV2 with TRBJ2-5; 9 nucleotides align to TRBD2. Germline V CDR1 and CDR2: SNHLY, FYNNEI. V shed 6 bases, J shed 2 bases, and the junction held 4 bases outside the gene matches. This CDR3 comprises 14 residues.

This chain joins TRBV9 and TRBJ1-2; 12 nucleotides align to TRBD1. The germline gives CDR1 SGDLS, CDR2 YYNGEE. This CDR3 region has 15 residues. The junction had 9 bases not matched to a gene; V was cut back by 6 bases and J by 6 bases. In DNA form, the CDR3 reads TGTGCCAGCAAAGGAAAGGGACAGGGGGCTAATGGCTACACCTTC. Protein: CASKGKGQGANGYTF.